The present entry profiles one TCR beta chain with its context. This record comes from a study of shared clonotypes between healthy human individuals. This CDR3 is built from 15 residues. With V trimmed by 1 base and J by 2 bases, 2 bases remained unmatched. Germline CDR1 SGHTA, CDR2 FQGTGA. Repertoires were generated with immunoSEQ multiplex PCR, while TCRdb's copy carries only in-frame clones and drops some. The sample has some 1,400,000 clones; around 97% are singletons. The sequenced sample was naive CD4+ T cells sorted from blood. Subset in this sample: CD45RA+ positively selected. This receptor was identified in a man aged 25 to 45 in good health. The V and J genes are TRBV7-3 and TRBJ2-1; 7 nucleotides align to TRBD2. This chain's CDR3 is CASSLIAGAYNEQFF. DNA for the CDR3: TGTGCCAGCAGCTTAATCGCGGGAGCCTACAATGAGCAGTTCTTC.